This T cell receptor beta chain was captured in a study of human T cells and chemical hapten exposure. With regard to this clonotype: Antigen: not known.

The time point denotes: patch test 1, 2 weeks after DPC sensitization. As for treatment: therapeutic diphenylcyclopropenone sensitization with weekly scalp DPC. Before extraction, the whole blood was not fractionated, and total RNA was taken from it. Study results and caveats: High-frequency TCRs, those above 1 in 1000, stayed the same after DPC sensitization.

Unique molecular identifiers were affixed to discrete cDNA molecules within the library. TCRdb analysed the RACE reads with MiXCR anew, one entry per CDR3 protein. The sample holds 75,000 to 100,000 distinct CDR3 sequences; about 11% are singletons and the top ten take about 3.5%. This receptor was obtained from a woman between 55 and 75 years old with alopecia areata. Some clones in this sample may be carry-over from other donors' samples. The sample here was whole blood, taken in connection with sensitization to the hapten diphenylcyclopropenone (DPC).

The CDR3 DNA is TGTGCCAGCAGTCCGGGGGGCCAAGAGACCCAGTACTTC. Encoded protein: CASSPGGQETQYF. The genes are TRBV11-3 and TRBJ2-5; TRBD2 agrees at 7 bases. V lost 6 bases, J lost 1 base, and 2 bases stayed unmatched. The CDR3 extends over 13 amino acids. Germline values: CDR1 SGHNT, CDR2 YENEEA.